The following is a T cell receptor beta chain sequence with its context. The antigen this receptor binds is unknown. Base qualities are not at hand, and no much larger clone is one base apart. At study entry, adolescents were screened for latent tuberculosis infection by tuberculin skin test and QuantiFERON-TB GOLD In-Tube IGRA. Immunosequencing was performed on unsorted cryopreserved PBMC and covered about 110,000 T cells per clinical donor on average. Eleven high schools in the Worcester region of the Western Cape, South Africa, served as enrollment sites for adolescents aged 12 to 18 years. Some ten M. tuberculosis-infected adolescents and around 10 uninfected adolescents were selected, with the two groups matched for age and sex. For the adolescents, PBMC were isolated by density centrifugation from freshly drawn heparinized blood and then cryopreserved. TCR libraries were generated with the immunoSEQ multiplex PCR assay, using TCR-beta and/or TCR-alpha/delta assays for each sample. The amplified TCR libraries were sequenced using the Illumina high-throughput platform. In the original analysis: Clustering and dimensionality reduction relied on pairwise TCRdist distances among GMM-specific receptors from T cells that were either sorted ex vivo or expanded in vitro. The score assigned to each clinical repertoire was mean NN-distance, meaning the average TCRdist to the nearest 10% of tetramer-positive reference sequences. GEM TCR motif frequency was calculated as the fraction of unique TCRs that matched known GEM sequences by V/J usage and CDR3 length. Linear discriminant analysis with leave-one-out cross-validation, implemented in scikit-learn, was used to classify active tuberculosis. TCRdb took over this immuneACCESS table, retaining in-frame rearrangements with V and J assigned. Such tables are incomplete; in checked studies, under half of the missing clones stem from an unresolved V gene, and the remainder is unexplained. Clone size and V and J calls were adopted from that table, with D and trimming inferred from the DNA. The sample yields over 20,000 clones; more than 95% were counted once. Together, the top ten hold around 6.2% of the sample.

The data are from a study of T cells in tuberculosis (dated by TCRdb to 2017 to 2018). Describing the broader study: To characterize T cells specific for the mycobacterial lipid antigen glucose monomycolate (GMM), the study used CD1B tetramers together with high-throughput TCR immunosequencing. In a South African clinical cohort, IGRA-negative adolescents, IGRA-positive adolescents with latent tuberculosis and adults with active tuberculosis were compared, with some 11 people in each group.

Reading the germline V gene gives CDR1 SQVTM and CDR2 ANQGSEA. From the cysteine through the phenylalanine, the CDR3 covers 12 amino acids. Just CDR3 DNA is preserved here, 36 bases in frame from base 1. The junction shows trimming of 7 bases on V and 4 bases on J, plus 13 bases between the germline ends. Broader findings and caveats from the paper: Using GEM motif frequencies, a classifier achieved approximately 75% accuracy, whereas a classifier built on the diverse GMM-specific repertoire got to less than 90% accuracy (AUROC 0.75 to 0.9). Shorter CDR3-alpha lengths in active tuberculosis patients partly drove the smaller NN-distances, and the TCR-beta difference was not statistically significant. Clinical samples were selected based on which cryopreserved specimens were available, and the active tuberculosis cases were adults whereas the controls were adolescents. Compared with IGRA-negative controls, TCR-alpha repertoires from active tuberculosis had smaller mean NN-distances to GMM-specific TCRs, which suggests that these TCRs underwent clonal expansion.

The TCR sequence derives from a donor aged 5-35 years with latent tuberculosis or without tuberculosis infection. What was sequenced was PBMCs. The chain is made from TRBV29-1 and TRBJ1-2; no D gene is confidently identified. At the DNA level, the sequence is TGCAGCGGCGCGACTGCACCCTATGGCTACACCTTC. It translates to CSGATAPYGYTF.